The 11 T cell receptor beta chains given below trace back to one sample, sequenced in a study of lymphopenia after photon versus proton radiotherapy. TCRdb's table, derived via immunoSEQ multiplex PCR, lists solely in-frame clones and lacks some. The repertoire holds more than 70,000 clones, with around 80% as singletons. Sequenced here: peripheral blood, sampled from a patient treated with proton-based radiotherapy. These TCRs come from a man aged 55 to 70 with pancreatic cancer.

The rearrangement uses TRBV7-6 and TRBJ2-7; the D gene is possibly TRBD1 (6 bases). Germline CDR1 and CDR2: SGHVS and FNYEAQ. Trimming took off 5 bases at V and 6 bases at J, with 14 bases between the two ends. This CDR3 region has 13 residues. CDR3 protein: CASSPGVGGEQYF. The CDR3 DNA is TGTGCCAGCAGCCCTGGGGTAGGGGGCGAGCAGTACTTC.

The rearrangement uses TRBV4-1 and TRBJ2-3; D unresolved. V was trimmed by 5 bases and J by 0 bases, leaving 12 bases between them. Germline V gene sequence: CDR1 MGHRA, CDR2 YSYEKL. The CDR3 is made up of 15 amino acids. CDR3 region: CASSGAGSSTDTQYF. The CDR3, as DNA: TGCGCCAGCAGCGGCGCAGGATCTAGCACAGATACGCAGTATTTT.

J is TRBJ2-7 and V is TRBV4-1; D unresolved. Trimming took 5 bases from V and 2 from J, leaving 16 bases between them. Germline CDR1 MGHRA, CDR2 YSYEKL. This CDR3 is 15 amino acids long. CDR3 protein: CASSDPSPGTYEQYF. In nucleotides, the CDR3 is TGCGCCAGCAGCGATCCATCTCCAGGAACCTACGAGCAGTACTTC.

The chain is built from TRBV7-2 and TRBJ1-1; D is uncertain. Deletions cut 2 bases from V and 7 bases from J, with 8 bases between. Germline V gene data show CDR1 as SGHTA and CDR2 as FQGNSA. The CDR3 is 12 amino acids. CDR3 sequence: CASSLYGSEAFF. CDR3 coding DNA: TGTGCCAGCAGCTTATACGGCAGTGAAGCTTTCTTT.

V gene TRBV9 combines with J gene TRBJ2-1; D is perhaps TRBD1 or TRBD2 (5 bases each). Germline CDR1 reads SGDLS; CDR2 reads YYNGEE. This CDR3 is built from 13 residues. V was pared by 3 bases and J by 6 bases, with 10 bases between. CDR3 loop: CASSGGTVNEQFF. The CDR3 DNA sequence: TGTGCCAGCAGCGGAGGGACGGTCAATGAGCAGTTCTTC.

The chain is built from TRBV18 and TRBJ1-1; 9 positions match TRBD1. The CDR3 consists of 13 residues. The germline CDR1 and CDR2 sequences are KGHSH and LQKENI. V shed 6 bases and J 9 bases; nucleotides not matched to a gene: 8. CDR3 residues: CASSDIGQGKAFF. The CDR3 DNA is TGTGCCAGCTCCGACATAGGACAGGGGAAAGCTTTCTTT.

This chain connects TRBV15 to TRBJ1-2; D ambiguous. CDR3 length: 15 residues. The ends were cut back, 3 bases at V and 4 bases at J, with 15 bases in the middle. Per germline, CDR1 LNHNV and CDR2 YYDKDF (reference sequence). CDR3 DNA: TGTGCCACCAGCAGGGTCCCATTCAGAGGCTATGGCTACACCTTC. Protein: CATSRVPFRGYGYTF. Full variable domain (remainder filled in from reference TRBV15 and TRBJ1-2): DAMVIQNPRYQVTQFGKPVTLSCSQTLNHNVMYWYQQKSSQAPKLLFHYYDKDFNNEADTPDNFQSRRPNTSFCFLDIRSPGLGDTAMYLCATSRVPFRGYGYTFGSGTRLTVV.

The gene calls are TRBV7-6 and TRBJ2-2; 8 bases fit TRBD2. CDR1 is SGHVS, CDR2 FNYEAQ, per germline. With 5 bases clipped from V and 3 bases from J, the junction kept 2 bases outside the gene matches. The CDR3 totals 14 residues. This CDR3 is CASSRGGYTGELFF. DNA of the CDR3: TGTGCCAGCAGCCGGGGGGGATACACCGGGGAGCTGTTTTTT.

Only a few counts were recorded for this clone. The gene calls are TRBV4-3 and TRBJ2-7; D is unresolved. V lost 0 bases and J lost 2, with 14 bases in between. Per the germline V gene, CDR1 is LGHNA and CDR2 is YSLEER. CDR3 size: 16 residues. The CDR3 sequence is CASSQEWAGITYEQYF. For the CDR3, the DNA is TGCGCCAGCAGCCAAGAGTGGGCAGGCATTACCTACGAGCAGTACTTC.

The V call is TRBV5-4, the J call TRBJ1-2; 8 nucleotides match TRBD1. Trimming took 4 bases from V and 4 from J; bases not matched to a gene: 6. Per the germline V gene, CDR1 is SGHNT and CDR2 is YYREEE (reference sequence). There are 14 residues in the CDR3. The CDR3 nucleotides read TGTGCCAGCAGCCGGATGACAGGGGCCTATGGCTACACCTTC. It translates to CASSRMTGAYGYTF.

The CDR3 loop reads CASSSQDEQFF. CDR3 sequence (DNA): TGTGCCAGCAGCTCCCAGGATGAGCAGTTCTTC. This sequence joins TRBV11-3 and TRBJ2-1; D uncertain. This CDR3 has 11 amino acids. V lost 4 bases to trimming and J lost 8 bases, with 6 bases between them. The germline V gene has CDR1 SGHNT and CDR2 YENEEA. The complete variable domain, with remaining parts taken from reference TRBV11-3 and TRBJ2-1, reads EAGVVQSPRYKIIEKKQPVAFWCNPISGHNTLYWYLQNLGQGPELLIRYENEEAVDDSQLPKDRFSAERLKGVDSTLKIQPAELGDSAVYLCASSSQDEQFFGPGTRLTVL.